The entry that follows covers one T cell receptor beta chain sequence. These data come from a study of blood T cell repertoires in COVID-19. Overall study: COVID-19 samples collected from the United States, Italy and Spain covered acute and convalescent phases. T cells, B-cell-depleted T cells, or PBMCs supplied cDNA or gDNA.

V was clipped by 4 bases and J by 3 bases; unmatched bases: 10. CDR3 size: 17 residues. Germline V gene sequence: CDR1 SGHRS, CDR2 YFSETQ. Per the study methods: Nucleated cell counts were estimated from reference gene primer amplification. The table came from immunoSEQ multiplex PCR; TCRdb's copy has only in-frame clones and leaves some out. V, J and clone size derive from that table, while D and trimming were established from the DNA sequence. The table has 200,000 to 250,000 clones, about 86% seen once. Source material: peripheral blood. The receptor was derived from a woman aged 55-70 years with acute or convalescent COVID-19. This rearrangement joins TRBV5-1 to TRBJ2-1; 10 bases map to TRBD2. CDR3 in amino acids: CASSAGSGGGGYNEQFF. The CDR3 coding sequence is TGCGCCAGCAGCGCGGGGAGCGGGGGGGGCGGCTACAATGAGCAGTTCTTC.